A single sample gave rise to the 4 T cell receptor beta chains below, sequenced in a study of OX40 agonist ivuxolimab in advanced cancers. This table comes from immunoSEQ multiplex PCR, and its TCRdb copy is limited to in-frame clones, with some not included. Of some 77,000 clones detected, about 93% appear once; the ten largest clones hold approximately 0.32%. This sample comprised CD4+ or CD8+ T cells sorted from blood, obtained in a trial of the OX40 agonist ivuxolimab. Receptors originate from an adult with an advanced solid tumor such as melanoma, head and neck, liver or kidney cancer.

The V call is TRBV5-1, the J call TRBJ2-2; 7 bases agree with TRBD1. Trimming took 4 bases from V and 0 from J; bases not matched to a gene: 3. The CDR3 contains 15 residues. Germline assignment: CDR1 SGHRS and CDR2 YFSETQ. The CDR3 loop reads CASSATGSNTGELFF. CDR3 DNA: TGCGCCAGCAGCGCGACAGGGTCGAACACCGGGGAGCTGTTTTTT.

The CDR3 DNA follows: TGTGCCAGCAGCCCTGGGACTTTTAATGAGCAGTTCTTC. Its translation is CASSPGTFNEQFF. The rearrangement joins TRBV7-9 to TRBJ2-1; perhaps TRBD2 as D (6 bases). This CDR3 has 13 residues. Trimming pared 5 bases from V and 7 bases from J, leaving 12 bases between. Germline V CDR1 and CDR2: SEHNR, FQNEAQ (reference sequence).

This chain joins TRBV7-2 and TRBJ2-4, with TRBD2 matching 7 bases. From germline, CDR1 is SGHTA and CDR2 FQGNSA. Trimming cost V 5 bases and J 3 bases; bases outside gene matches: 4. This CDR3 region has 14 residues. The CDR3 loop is CASSQRGIKNIQYF. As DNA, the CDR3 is TGTGCCAGCAGCCAGCGGGGTATCAAAAACATTCAGTACTTC.

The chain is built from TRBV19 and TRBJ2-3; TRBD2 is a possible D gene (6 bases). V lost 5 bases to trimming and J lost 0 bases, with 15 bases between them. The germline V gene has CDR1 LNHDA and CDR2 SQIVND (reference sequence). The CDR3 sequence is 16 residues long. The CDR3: CASSSDASGSTDTQYF. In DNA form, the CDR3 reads TGTGCCAGTAGTTCCGATGCAAGCGGGAGCACAGATACGCAGTATTTT. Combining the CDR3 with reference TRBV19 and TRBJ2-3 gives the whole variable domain DGGITQSPKYLFRKEGQNVTLSCEQNLNHDAMYWYRQDPGQGLRLIYYSQIVNDFQKGDIAEGYSVSREKKESFPLTVTSAQKNPTAFYLCASSSDASGSTDTQYFGPGTRLTVL.